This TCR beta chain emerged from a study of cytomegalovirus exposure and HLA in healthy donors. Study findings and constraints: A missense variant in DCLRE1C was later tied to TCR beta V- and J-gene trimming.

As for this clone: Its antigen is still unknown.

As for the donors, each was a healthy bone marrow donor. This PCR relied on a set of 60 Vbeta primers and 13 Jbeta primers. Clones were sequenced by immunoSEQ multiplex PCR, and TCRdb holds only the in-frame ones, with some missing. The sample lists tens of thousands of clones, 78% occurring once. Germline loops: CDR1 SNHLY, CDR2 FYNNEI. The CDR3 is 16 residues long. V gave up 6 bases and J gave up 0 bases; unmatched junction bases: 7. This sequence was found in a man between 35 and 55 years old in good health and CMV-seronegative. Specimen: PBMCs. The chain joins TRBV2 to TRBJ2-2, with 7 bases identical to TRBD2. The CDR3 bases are TGTGCCAGCAGCGCCCTAGCGGCGGCGAACACCGGGGAGCTGTTTTTT. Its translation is CASSALAAANTGELFF.